These 31 T cell receptor beta chains were sequenced from one sample in a study of T cells after yellow fever vaccination. From the 5' RACE reads, TCRdb called clonotypes with MiXCR, one entry per CDR3 protein. This table has 300,000 to 400,000 distinct CDR3 sequences, about 12% appearing once. The sample in question was CD4+ T cells sorted from PBMCs, obtained 15 days after the yellow fever booster vaccination. The receptors originated from a man between 18 and 29 years old who received the YFV17D yellow fever vaccine.

This clonotype was observed a few times. CDR3 nucleotides: TGCGCCAGCAGCTTTCTAGCGGATGAGCAGTTCTTC. As protein: CASSFLADEQFF. This chain joins TRBV5-1 and TRBJ2-1, with 7 bases fitting TRBD2. Looked up from germline, CDR1 is SGHRS and CDR2 is YFSETQ. With 2 bases clipped from V and 8 bases from J, the junction kept 1 base outside the gene matches. CDR3 length equals 12 residues.

Many counts were recorded for this clonotype. The chain combines TRBV11-2 with TRBJ2-1; perhaps TRBD2 as D (6 bases). Trimming took off 2 bases at V and 12 bases at J, with 11 bases between the two ends. CDR3 length: 12 amino acids. CDR1 is SGHAT, CDR2 FQNNGV, per germline. The chain's CDR3 is CASSLNWDSQFF. The CDR3 DNA follows: TGTGCCAGCAGCTTAAATTGGGACTCGCAGTTCTTC. The full variable domain, with the rest looked up from reference TRBV11-2 and TRBJ2-1, is EAGVAQSPRYKIIEKRQSVAFWCNPISGHATLYWYQQILGQGPKLLIQFQNNGVVDDSQLPKDRFSAERLKGVDSTLKIQPAKLEDSAVYLCASSLNWDSQFFGPGTRLTVL.

The J gene is TRBJ1-2, the V gene TRBV4-2; D unresolved. Germline assignment: CDR1 LGHNA and CDR2 YNFKEQ. This CDR3 comprises 17 residues. Trimming took off 0 bases at V and 0 bases at J, with 14 bases between the two ends. The CDR3 DNA reads as TGTGCCAGCAGCCAAGAGCGAAAGACTGAAGCTAACTATGGCTACACCTTC. Its translation: CASSQERKTEANYGYTF.

V usage is TRBV6-2 or TRBV6-3 and J usage is TRBJ2-7, with D perhaps given as TRBD1 or TRBD2 (5 bases each). With 7 bases removed from V and 3 bases from J, the gap between germline ends came to 19 bases. Germline V gene data show CDR1 as MNHEY and CDR2 as SVGEGT. There are 15 residues in the CDR3. The CDR3 is CASTSGPGRYYEQYF. CDR3 DNA: TGTGCCAGCACCTCCGGGCCGGGACGGTACTACGAGCAGTACTTC.

There are many counts of this clonotype. The V call is TRBV9, the J call TRBJ2-5; 8 nucleotides match TRBD1. The CDR3 length is 15 residues. Germline values: CDR1 SGDLS, CDR2 YYNGEE. J gave up 2 bases and V 0 bases, and 3 bases lay outside the gene matches. CDR3 region: CASSVGGTGQETQYF. CDR3 sequence (DNA): TGTGCCAGCAGCGTAGGTGGGACAGGACAAGAGACCCAGTACTTC.

Comments on this clonotype: A single base separates this from a much larger clone, so it may be a read error. V gene TRBV29-1 combines with J gene TRBJ2-5, with D possibly matching TRBD1 (5 bases). From germline, CDR1 is SQVTM and CDR2 ANQGSEA. This CDR3 region has 12 residues. CDR3 residues: CSADSNQGTQYF. The DNA for the CDR3 is TGCAGCGCCGACAGTAACCAAGGGACCCAGTACTTC.

For the CDR3, the DNA is TGCAGTGCTACCGGGACAGGGGGCAAGGATGGCTACACCTTC. It codes for CSATGTGGKDGYTF. The chain has TRBV20-1 and TRBJ1-2, with TRBD1 identical over 12 bases. Germline CDR1 is DFQATT and CDR2 is SNEGSKA (reference sequence). CDR3 size: 14 residues. Unmatched junction bases numbered 6, after V lost 4 bases and J lost 6 bases.

The chain is built from TRBV4-1 and TRBJ1-2, with a weak D call TRBD1 (6 bases). This CDR3 comprises 15 residues. Per the germline V gene, CDR1 is MGHRA and CDR2 is YSYEKL. V was trimmed by 5 bases and J by 4 bases, leaving 17 bases between them. CDR3 in DNA: TGCGCCAGCAGCGAAGTGTATGAACAGGGCTATGGCTACACCTTC. Amino acid sequence: CASSEVYEQGYGYTF.

V and J are TRBV7-9 and TRBJ2-7; TRBD1 matches 9 bases. Germline V gene data show CDR1 as SEHNR and CDR2 as FQNEAQ (reference sequence). The V and J ends lost 5 bases and 5 bases, in that order; junction bases with no gene match: 10. This CDR3 contains 15 residues. The CDR3 region is CASSKTGQGHHEQYF. The DNA of the CDR3 is TGTGCCAGCAGCAAAACGGGACAGGGTCACCACGAGCAGTACTTC.

The CDR3 is CASSIQGLGNQPQHF. CDR3 in DNA: TGTGCCAGCAGTATACAGGGGTTAGGCAATCAGCCCCAGCATTTT. The chain recombines TRBV12-3 or TRBV12-4 with TRBJ1-5, with 7 bases lining up with TRBD1. Unmatched junction bases numbered 6, after V lost 5 bases and J lost 2 bases. The CDR3 consists of 15 residues.

The rearrangement links TRBV7-8 to TRBJ2-3, with 8 bases identical to TRBD1. V trimming: 0 bases; J trimming: 13 bases; junction bases outside the gene matches: 3. Germline V gene lookup returns CDR1 SGHVS and CDR2 FQNEAQ. This CDR3 contains 12 residues. The CDR3 protein is CASSLAQGAEYF. For the CDR3, the DNA is TGTGCCAGCAGCTTAGCGCAGGGGGCCGAGTATTTT.

This clonotype was observed a handful of times. J is TRBJ1-2 and V is TRBV7-2; D gene uncertain. The CDR3 covers 15 residues. V dropped 0 bases and J dropped 4 bases, with 12 bases sitting between them. Germline V gives CDR1 SGHTA, CDR2 FQGNSA. The CDR3, as DNA: TGTGCCAGCAGCTTAGCGGCGGAAGGGATCTATGGCTACACCTTC. It encodes CASSLAAEGIYGYTF.

This clonotype was seen a few times. The chain recombines TRBV7-2 with TRBJ2-6, with D possibly TRBD2 on 6 matching bases. The CDR3 is made up of 15 amino acids. V was shortened by 5 bases and J by 2 bases, with 10 bases between the two germline ends. The germline CDR1 and CDR2 sequences are SGHTA and FQGNSA. CDR3 in amino acids: CASSRREAGANVLTF. The CDR3 coding sequence is TGTGCCAGCAGCCGTAGGGAGGCTGGGGCCAACGTCCTGACTTTC.

The chain carries TRBV28 and TRBJ1-3; 7 bases align to TRBD1. Trimming removed 7 bases from V and 0 bases from J; junction bases left unmatched: 12. The V gene's germline CDR1 is MDHEN and CDR2 SYDVKM. This CDR3 contains 17 residues. The CDR3 here is CASKDTPGQSSGNTIYF. The DNA of the CDR3 is TGTGCCAGCAAAGACACGCCGGGACAGAGCTCTGGAAACACCATATATTTT.

This clonotype has a handful of counts. The chain links TRBV5-5 to TRBJ2-1; 7 bases match TRBD1. The CDR3 spans 16 residues. Per germline, CDR1 SGHKS and CDR2 YYEKEE (reference sequence). The J segment lost 4 bases and the V segment lost 4 bases, leaving 11 bases of the junction unmatched. The CDR3 DNA is TGTGCCAGCAGCAGAACGGCCAGGGGGATGTACAATGAGCAGTTCTTC. Amino acid sequence: CASSRTARGMYNEQFF. Using reference TRBV5-5 and TRBJ2-1 for the parts outside the CDR3, the full variable domain is DAGVTQSPTHLIKTRGQQVTLRCSPISGHKSVSWYQQVLGQGPQFIFQYYEKEERGRGNFPDRFSARQFPNYSSELNVNALLLGDSALYLCASSRTARGMYNEQFFGPGTRLTVL.

The CDR3 sequence is CASSSMGRGETAKNIQYF. In DNA, the CDR3 is TGTGCCAGCAGCTCCATGGGGCGGGGGGAAACGGCCAAAAACATTCAGTACTTC. The rearrangement uses TRBV28 and TRBJ2-4; 8 bases match TRBD2. This CDR3 region has 18 residues. Germline CDR1 MDHEN, CDR2 SYDVKM. V lost 6 bases, J lost 1 base, and 14 bases stayed unmatched.

This chain uses TRBV11-2 with TRBJ1-6; TRBD1 is a possible D gene (6 bases). The CDR3 totals 16 residues. Germline loops: CDR1 SGHAT, CDR2 FQNNGV. V was clipped by 2 bases and J by 7 bases, with 15 bases between them. The CDR3 bases are TGTGCCAGCAGCTTAAGAGGGTACGGGACAAATTCACCCCTCCACTTT. Its translation: CASSLRGYGTNSPLHF. The full variable domain, its missing parts supplied by reference TRBV11-2 and TRBJ1-6, is EAGVAQSPRYKIIEKRQSVAFWCNPISGHATLYWYQQILGQGPKLLIQFQNNGVVDDSQLPKDRFSAERLKGVDSTLKIQPAKLEDSAVYLCASSLRGYGTNSPLHFGNGTRLTVT.

The V call is TRBV20-1, the J call TRBJ1-3; D remains ambiguous. The CDR3 runs to 15 residues. Between the trimmed V and J ends, which lost 3 bases and 0 bases, there was a span of 12 bases. CDR1 and CDR2 from the germline V gene are DFQATT and SNEGSKA (reference sequence). CDR3 loop: CSASRIRLSGNTIYF. The CDR3 DNA sequence: TGCAGTGCTAGCAGGATAAGACTCTCTGGAAACACCATATATTTT.

The table lists this clonotype with a few counts. V usage is TRBV6-1 and J usage is TRBJ1-1, with a tentative D call TRBD1 (6 bases). The CDR3 is 13 residues long. Germline loops: CDR1 MNHNS, CDR2 SASEGT. V lost 5 bases and J lost 6, with 13 bases in between. CDR3: CASSQNGGPEAFF. Written as DNA, the CDR3 is TGTGCCAGCAGTCAGAACGGGGGCCCTGAAGCTTTCTTT.

This clonotype was seen more than once but under ten times. The chain employs TRBV12-3 or TRBV12-4 and TRBJ2-1, with D uncertain. The V gene lost 5 bases and the J gene lost 4 bases, with 6 bases spanning the gap. The CDR3 totals 12 residues. CDR3 nucleotide sequence: TGTGCCAGCAGTCTAGAGTACAATGAGCAGTTCTTC. This translates into CASSLEYNEQFF.

This clonotype showed up just a few times. The chain carries TRBV20-1 and TRBJ2-2, with D tentatively TRBD1 (5 bases). There are 16 residues in the CDR3. CDR1 is DFQATT and CDR2 is SNEGSKA in the germline V gene (reference sequence). V was pared by 6 bases and J by 5 bases, with 22 bases between. The CDR3 DNA is TGCAGTGCCCCCCAAGAATTGGGGCCCGAGACCGGGGAGCTGTTTTTT. As protein: CSAPQELGPETGELFF.

This clonotype appeared many times. The chain employs TRBV6-2 or TRBV6-3 and TRBJ1-1; 8 nucleotides align to TRBD1. This CDR3 contains 14 residues. With V trimmed by 2 bases and J by 5 bases, 4 bases remained unmatched. Germline CDR1 is MNHEY and CDR2 is SVGEGT. In DNA form, the CDR3 reads TGTGCCAGCAGTTACCGGACAGGGTGGACTGAAGCTTTCTTT. Translation gives CASSYRTGWTEAFF.

V gene TRBV9 combines with J gene TRBJ1-6; the D gene is possibly TRBD1 (5 bases). Germline CDR1 is SGDLS and CDR2 is YYNGEE. The V gene lost 2 bases and the J gene lost 10 bases, with 13 bases spanning the gap. The length of the CDR3 is 14 residues. CDR3 sequence (DNA): TGTGCCAGCAGCGTCCGGGGCTTCGGGTCACCCCTCCACTTT. Its translation is CASSVRGFGSPLHF.

This clonotype has a handful of counts. J is TRBJ2-7 and V is TRBV9; TRBD1 aligns across 10 bases. After removal of 0 bases from V and 4 bases from J, the junction contained 7 bases not matched to a gene. From germline, CDR1 is SGDLS and CDR2 YYNGEE. This CDR3 has 16 amino acids. For the CDR3, the DNA is TGTGCCAGCAGCGTAGTAGACAGGGGGCGATCGTACGAGCAGTACGTC. It is translated as CASSVVDRGRSYEQYV.

The table lists this clonotype with a few counts. The chain has TRBV25-1 and TRBJ2-3; 7 bases match TRBD1. Per germline, CDR1 MGHDK and CDR2 SYGVNS. This CDR3 region has 15 residues. Germline trimming cut 6 bases from V and 4 bases from J; bases unmatched to any gene: 10. As DNA, the CDR3 is TGTGCCAGCAGCCCGGGACAGAAGAGGGCAGATACGCAGTATTTT. This translates into CASSPGQKRADTQYF.

This clonotype occurred a few times. V usage is TRBV3-1 and J usage is TRBJ1-1; D is perhaps TRBD1 (6 bases). Trimming removed 4 bases at V and 0 bases at J, with 12 bases between. The CDR3 contains 15 residues. Germline V gene sequence: CDR1 LGHDT, CDR2 YNNKEL (reference sequence). DNA of the CDR3: TGTGCCAGCAGCCGGGCCGGACAGATGAACACTGAAGCTTTCTTT. Amino acids: CASSRAGQMNTEAFF.

The J gene is TRBJ2-2, the V gene TRBV6-5; D is ambiguous. The CDR3 runs 16 residues. V lost 2 bases and J lost 0, with 10 bases in between. From germline, CDR1 is MNHEY and CDR2 SVGAGI. The CDR3 sequence: CASSYMGGTNTGELFF. In DNA, the CDR3 is TGTGCCAGCAGTTACATGGGTGGCACGAACACCGGGGAGCTGTTTTTT.

The rearrangement joins TRBV9 to TRBJ2-1; D is unresolved. V dropped 0 bases and J dropped 10 bases, with 11 bases sitting between them. Germline CDR1 SGDLS, CDR2 YYNGEE. The CDR3 is made up of 13 amino acids. The CDR3 DNA follows: TGTGCCAGCAGCGTAGTAGGGTACGGGGAGCAGTTCTTC. Translating gives CASSVVGYGEQFF.

This clonotype was counted a few times. This CDR3 reads CATSRGADLGSYEQYV. Written as DNA, the CDR3 is TGTGCCACCAGCAGAGGGGCGGATTTGGGCTCCTACGAGCAGTACGTC. The chain is built from TRBV15 and TRBJ2-7, with D hard to call. The CDR3 is made up of 16 amino acids. The V end lost 1 base, the J end lost 0 bases, and 13 bases lay between the germline ends. CDR1 LNHNV and CDR2 YYDKDF come from the germline V gene (reference sequence).

This CDR3 reads CSARPPRGGLDTQYF. In nucleotides, the CDR3 is TGCAGTGCTAGACCCCCGAGAGGGGGATTAGATACGCAGTATTTT. The chain joins TRBV20-1 to TRBJ2-3, with D possibly being TRBD1 (6 bases). V was trimmed by 2 bases and J by 5 bases, leaving 17 bases between them. CDR1 DFQATT and CDR2 SNEGSKA come from the germline V gene (reference sequence). CDR3 length equals 15 residues.

This clonotype was seen only a few times. The CDR3 DNA reads TGTGCCAGCAGCTTAAACAGGGGAAACACTGAAGCTTTCTTT. Encoded protein: CASSLNRGNTEAFF. This chain links TRBV7-9 with TRBJ1-1; 7 positions match TRBD1. The V segment lost 2 bases and the J segment 2 bases; nucleotides outside the gene matches: 2. The CDR3 sequence is 14 residues long. Germline V gene data show CDR1 as SEHNR and CDR2 as FQNEAQ (reference sequence).